This T cell receptor beta chain stems from a study of T cell changes during pregnancy in multiple sclerosis. Profiled with immunoSEQ multiplex PCR; TCRdb holds only in-frame clones, not every one. In the table there are around 35,000 clones, 90% of which are singletons. Germline V lookup: CDR1 SGHAT, CDR2 FQNNGV. This CDR3 has 11 residues. Trimming took 4 bases from V and 3 from J, leaving 4 bases between them. Material: CD8+ T cells from peripheral blood mononuclear cells, obtained after pregnancy. The source is a female donor with multiple sclerosis, enrolled in a pregnancy study. This chain uses TRBV11-2 with TRBJ2-7; D remains ambiguous. The CDR3: CASSSLYEQYF. The CDR3 region has the DNA TGTGCCAGCAGCTCACTCTACGAGCAGTACTTC.